This T cell receptor (beta chain) was documented in a study of CD8+CD57+ T cells in acquired aplastic anemia. Study summary: The mean DNA yield obtained from sorted CD4+ and CD8+ cells came to 3 to 3.5 ug.

Genomic DNA was employed as the template in profiling TCR beta VDJ and CDR3. TCRdb analysed the reads with MiXCR anew, one entry per CDR3 protein. The sample includes about 160,000 distinct CDR3 sequences, 40% to 55% seen only once; the top ten take 3.2%. Whole-study findings and limits: Patients and controls were found to share 25 to 35 CD8+ CDR3 sequences.

Concerning this clonotype: Antigen: not known.

Before being chosen for sequencing, patients had shown CD8+CD57+ cell expansion by flow cytometry. Trimming removed 3 bases from V and 1 base from J, with 12 bases in between. Germline CDR1 is SEHNR and CDR2 is FQNEAQ (reference sequence). This CDR3 has 15 amino acids. Sequenced: sorted CD4+, CD8+, or CD8+CD57+ T cells (not recorded which) from PBMCs. The receptor's source is a human donor with aplastic anemia. The J gene is TRBJ1-1, the V gene TRBV7-9; D is unclear. CDR3 sequence reads: CASSFIAQKNTEAFF. CDR3 nucleotides: TGTGCCAGCAGCTTTATAGCGCAGAAGAACACTGAAGCTTTCTTT.